This TCR beta chain was captured by sequencing in a study of blood T cell repertoires in COVID-19. Study overall: Collection of acute and convalescent COVID-19 samples took place in the United States, Italy and Spain.

Clinical histories supplied by participants themselves formed the basis of cohort assignment. In the authors' workflow: Reference gene primer amplification gave estimated nucleated cell counts. Assay: immunoSEQ multiplex PCR; the TCRdb copy retains only in-frame clones and omits some. Clone size and V and J calls were adopted from that table, with D and trimming inferred from the DNA. The sample lists more than 250,000 clones; 70% to 90% were seen once. CDR1 is SGDLS, CDR2 YYNGEE, per germline. The CDR3 consists of 15 residues. V trimming: 3 bases; J trimming: 9 bases; junction bases outside the gene matches: 14.

This sequence joins TRBV9 and TRBJ2-7; 8 nucleotides agree with TRBD1. The material sequenced was PBMCs or T cells enriched from blood (not recorded which). This sequence was found in a woman in her 30s who had recovered from COVID-19. DNA for the CDR3: TGTGCCAGCAGCGCCACCTCCGGGACAGGTTTCTCGCAGTACTTC. It specifies CASSATSGTGFSQYF.